The clone carrying this TCR beta chain has ten or more counts. Its antigen is not identified. The data belong to a study of T cell repertoires in cytomegalovirus infection. TCRdb analysed the reads with MiXCR anew, one entry per CDR3 protein. The data contain about 830,000 distinct CDR3 sequences, approximately 32% of them singletons. This TCR was sampled from a human donor in good health (CMV status not recorded). Some clones in this sample may be carry-over from other donors' samples. Sample: cultured CD8+ T cells from PBMCs, taken from culture after CMV antigen stimulation.

CDR3 sequence: CASSTWTGTDTQYF. CDR3 DNA: TGTGCCAGCAGTACCTGGACTGGCACAGATACGCAGTATTTT. J is TRBJ2-3 and V is TRBV12-3 or TRBV12-4; a weak D match, TRBD2 (5 bases). The CDR3 is made up of 14 amino acids. V was pared by 5 bases and J by 1 base, with 10 bases between.